The sequence of this T cell receptor (beta chain) was determined in a study of blood T cells in healthy people across ages. Study results and limitations: Researchers deemed the diversity estimates from one million T cells underestimates.

Trimming pared 1 base from V and 4 bases from J, leaving 14 bases between. Per germline, CDR1 SGHRS and CDR2 YFSETQ. CDR3 size: 15 residues. A second about 7 to 12 cycle PCR used barcoded and J-beta primers. A template-switch adaptor that had 12 random nucleotides put a tag on each cDNA molecule. One entry per CDR3 protein results from TCRdb running MiXCR on the 5' RACE reads. The table includes 450,000 to 700,000 distinct CDR3 sequences, about 25% detected once. A remark on this clonotype: Its target is unknown.

Material for sequencing was blood. The clonotype comes from a woman aged 70-85 years in good health. The chain uses TRBV5-1 and TRBJ1-1; D not certain. In DNA form, the CDR3 reads TGCGCCAGCAGCTTGTTCAGTAGCTCGAGCACTGAAGCTTTCTTT. Translated, it gives CASSLFSSSSTEAFF.